The 10 T cell receptor beta chains below all came from one sample that was sequenced in a study of T cell responses to AZD1222 COVID-19 vaccine. Sequenced by immunoSEQ multiplex PCR; TCRdb stores in-frame clones only, minus some. The sample includes approximately 170,000 clones, approximately 88% of them seen just once. The sample here was peripheral blood, taken 28 days after the second AZD1222 dose. These receptors were taken from an adult who received the AZD1222 COVID-19 vaccine.

The chain recombines TRBV5-1 with TRBJ2-3; D perhaps matches TRBD2 (5 bases). The V end was cut by 6 bases, the J end by 1 base, with 9 bases between. Looked up from germline, CDR1 is SGHRS and CDR2 is YFSETQ. CDR3 length equals 13 residues. DNA for the CDR3: TGCGCCAGCAATCGGGGAGGCACAGATACGCAGTATTTT. Amino acid sequence: CASNRGGTDTQYF.

The chain recombines TRBV18 with TRBJ2-7, with D perhaps TRBD2 (6 bases). This CDR3 contains 14 residues. Germline CDR1 KGHSH, CDR2 LQKENI. V shed 8 bases and J shed 2 bases, with 16 bases lying between them. The CDR3 spells CASADGTGAYEQYF. In DNA, the CDR3 is TGTGCCAGCGCGGACGGGACGGGAGCCTACGAGCAGTACTTC.

The CDR3 DNA is TGCGCCAGCAGCTTGGATGGGGGTGGGAGTGAAAAACTGTTTTTT. Translation: CASSLDGGGSEKLFF. The gene calls are TRBV5-1 and TRBJ1-4, with D tentatively TRBD1 (5 bases). V was cut by 0 bases and J by 7 bases, with 13 bases left in between. This CDR3 has 15 amino acids. Germline V gene data show CDR1 as SGHRS and CDR2 as YFSETQ. The full variable domain, its missing parts supplied by reference TRBV5-1 and TRBJ1-4, is KAGVTQTPRYLIKTRGQQVTLSCSPISGHRSVSWYQQTPGQGLQFLFEYFSETQRNKGNFPGRFSGRQFSNSRSEMNVSTLELGDSALYLCASSLDGGGSEKLFFGSGTQLSVL.

As DNA, the CDR3 is TGTGCCAGCAGTGAACTGGGTAGGGCAGATACGCAGTATTTT. Its protein product is CASSELGRADTQYF. The V call is TRBV6-1, the J call TRBJ2-3; D is unresolved. This CDR3 comprises 14 residues. The germline V gene has CDR1 MNHNS and CDR2 SASEGT. The V and J ends lost 2 bases and 4 bases respectively, with 10 bases between them.

The rearrangement links TRBV20-1 to TRBJ1-4, with D unclear. The germline V gene encodes CDR1 DFQATT and CDR2 SNEGSKA (reference sequence). The CDR3 totals 10 residues. V dropped 1 base and J dropped 7 bases, with 1 base sitting between them. DNA for the CDR3: TGCAGTGCTAGAGGTGAAAAACTGTTTTTT. Translated: CSARGEKLFF.

The chain carries TRBV10-2 and TRBJ1-1, with D unresolved. Trimming stripped 2 bases from V and 3 bases from J, with 10 bases between. Per the germline V gene, CDR1 is WSHSY and CDR2 is SAAADI. The CDR3 loop spans 14 amino acids. The CDR3 here is CASSEDRYHTEAFF. The CDR3 DNA reads TGCGCCAGCAGTGAGGACCGATACCACACTGAAGCTTTCTTT.

J is TRBJ2-1 and V is TRBV11-2, with 7 bases lining up with TRBD1. The CDR3 runs 14 residues. The V gene's germline CDR1 is SGHAT and CDR2 FQNNGV. The ends lost 5 bases at V and 4 bases at J; junction bases unmatched: 5. The CDR3 nucleotides read TGTGCCAGCAGCCCTGGACAGGAATACAATGAGCAGTTCTTC. This codes for CASSPGQEYNEQFF.

This chain connects TRBV5-1 to TRBJ1-1; D unresolved. Germline V gene data show CDR1 as SGHRS and CDR2 as YFSETQ. Trimming shortened V by 0 bases and J by 4 bases, and 13 bases separated the two germline ends. This CDR3 has 15 residues. The CDR3 nucleotides are TGCGCCAGCAGCTTGGGCGGTTCCCGGGGCACTGAAGCTTTCTTT. Translation gives CASSLGGSRGTEAFF.

The rearrangement joins TRBV7-9 to TRBJ1-6; D unresolved. Germline-derived CDR1 and CDR2 are SEHNR and FQNEAQ (reference sequence). There are 14 residues in the CDR3. V shed 5 bases and J shed 6 bases, with 11 bases lying between them. The CDR3 is CASSDGPTNSPLHF. The CDR3 nucleotides are TGTGCCAGCAGCGACGGCCCGACTAATTCACCCCTCCACTTT.

The chain carries TRBV4-3 and TRBJ1-2; the D gene is possibly TRBD1 (5 bases). Germline-derived CDR1 and CDR2 are LGHNA and YSLEER. V was trimmed by 0 bases and J by 4 bases, leaving 9 bases between them. This CDR3 spans 14 amino acids. DNA of the CDR3: TGCGCCAGCAGCCAAGATCGAGGGGCCTATGGCTACACCTTC. Translated: CASSQDRGAYGYTF.